This T cell receptor beta chain was recorded in a study of T cell responses to AZD1222 COVID-19 vaccine. Study-level findings and limits: Baseline serostatus was positive in only 5 to 7 AZD1222 recipients. Targeting of unmutated variant regions was reportedly seen in nearly half of spike-specific TCRs.

This CDR3 is 14 amino acids long. V trimming: 6 bases; J trimming: 7 bases; junction bases outside the gene matches: 4. Germline-derived CDR1 and CDR2 are MDHEN and SYDVKM. Only in-frame clones appear in the TCRdb table, and some are missing; sequencing was by immunoSEQ multiplex PCR. The sample lists 56,000 or so clones; 80% to 90% were seen once. With respect to this clone: The antigen remains undetermined.

The sequencing here drew on peripheral blood, taken on day 0 of AZD1222 vaccination. This receptor was taken from an adult in good health. The rearrangement uses TRBV28 and TRBJ1-6, with TRBD1 matching over 9 bases. The CDR3 nucleotides read TGTGCCAGCAGACTCGGACAGGGGAATTCACCCCTCCACTTT. As protein: CASRLGQGNSPLHF.